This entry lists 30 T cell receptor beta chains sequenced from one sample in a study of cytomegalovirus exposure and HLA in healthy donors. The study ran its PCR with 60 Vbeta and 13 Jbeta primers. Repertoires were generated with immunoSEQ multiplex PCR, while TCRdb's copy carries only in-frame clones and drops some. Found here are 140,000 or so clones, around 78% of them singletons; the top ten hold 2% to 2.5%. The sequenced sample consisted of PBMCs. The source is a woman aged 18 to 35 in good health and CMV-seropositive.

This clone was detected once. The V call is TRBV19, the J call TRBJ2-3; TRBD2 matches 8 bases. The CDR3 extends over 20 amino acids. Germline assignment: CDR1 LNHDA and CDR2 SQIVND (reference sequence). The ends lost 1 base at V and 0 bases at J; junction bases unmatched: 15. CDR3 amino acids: CASSIVVRGGGPSSTDTQYF. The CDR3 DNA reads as TGTGCCAGTAGTATAGTAGTAAGGGGCGGGGGGCCTTCTAGCACAGATACGCAGTATTTT.

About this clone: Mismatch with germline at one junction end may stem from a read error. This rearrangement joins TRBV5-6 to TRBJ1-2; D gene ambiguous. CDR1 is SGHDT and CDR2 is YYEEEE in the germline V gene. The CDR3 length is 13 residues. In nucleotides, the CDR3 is TGTGCCAGCAGCTTTCAGACTAACTATGGCTACATCTTC. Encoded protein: CASSFQTNYGYIF.

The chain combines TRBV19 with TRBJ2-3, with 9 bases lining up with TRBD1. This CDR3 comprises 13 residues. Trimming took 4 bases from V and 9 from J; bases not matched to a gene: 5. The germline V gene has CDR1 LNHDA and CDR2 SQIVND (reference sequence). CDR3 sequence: CASSKGTGPTQYF. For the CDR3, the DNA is TGTGCCAGTAGTAAGGGGACAGGGCCCACGCAGTATTTT.

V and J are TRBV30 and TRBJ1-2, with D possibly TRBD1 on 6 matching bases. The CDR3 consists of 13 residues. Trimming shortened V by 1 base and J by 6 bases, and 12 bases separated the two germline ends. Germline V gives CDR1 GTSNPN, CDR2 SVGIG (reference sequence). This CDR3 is CAWSEREGDGYTF. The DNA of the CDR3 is TGTGCCTGGAGTGAACGAGAGGGGGATGGCTACACCTTC.

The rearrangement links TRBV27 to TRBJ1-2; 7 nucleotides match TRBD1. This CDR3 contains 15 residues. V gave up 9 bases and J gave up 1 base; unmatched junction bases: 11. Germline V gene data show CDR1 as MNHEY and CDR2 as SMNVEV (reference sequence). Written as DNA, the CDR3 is TGTGCCAGTTTACCACAGGGGAGAAATAACTATGGCTACACCTTC. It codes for CASLPQGRNNYGYTF.

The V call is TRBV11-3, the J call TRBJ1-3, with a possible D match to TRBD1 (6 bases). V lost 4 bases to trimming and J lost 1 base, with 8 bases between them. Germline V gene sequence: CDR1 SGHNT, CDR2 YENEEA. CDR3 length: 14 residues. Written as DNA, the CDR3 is TGTGCCAGCAGCTACACAGGGTCTGGAAACACCATATATTTT. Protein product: CASSYTGSGNTIYF.

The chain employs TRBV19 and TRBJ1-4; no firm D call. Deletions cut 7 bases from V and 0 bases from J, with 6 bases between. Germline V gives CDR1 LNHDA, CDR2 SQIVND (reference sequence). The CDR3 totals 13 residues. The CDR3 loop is CASIPSTNEKLFF. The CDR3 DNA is TGTGCCAGTATTCCATCAACTAATGAAAAACTGTTTTTT.

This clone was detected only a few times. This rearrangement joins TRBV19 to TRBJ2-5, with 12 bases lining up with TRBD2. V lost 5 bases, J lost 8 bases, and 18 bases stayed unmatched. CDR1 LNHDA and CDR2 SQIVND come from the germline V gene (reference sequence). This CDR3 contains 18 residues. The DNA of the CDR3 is TGTGCCAGTAGTGCCGAATTACTAGCGGGGGGCCCGGGCGCAACCCAGTACTTC. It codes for CASSAELLAGGPGATQYF.

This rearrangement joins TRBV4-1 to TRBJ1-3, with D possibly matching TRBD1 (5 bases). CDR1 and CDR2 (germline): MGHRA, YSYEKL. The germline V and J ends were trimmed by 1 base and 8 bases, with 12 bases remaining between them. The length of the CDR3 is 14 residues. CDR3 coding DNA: TGCGCCAGCAGCCAAGTCGGGGGGGTAGACACCATATATTTT. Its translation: CASSQVGGVDTIYF.

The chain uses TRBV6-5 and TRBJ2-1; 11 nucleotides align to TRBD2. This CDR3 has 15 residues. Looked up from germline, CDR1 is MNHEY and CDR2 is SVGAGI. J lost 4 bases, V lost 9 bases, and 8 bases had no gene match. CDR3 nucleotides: TGTGCCAGTAAATTAGCGGGGGGGCGGTACAATGAGCAGTTCTTC. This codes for CASKLAGGRYNEQFF.

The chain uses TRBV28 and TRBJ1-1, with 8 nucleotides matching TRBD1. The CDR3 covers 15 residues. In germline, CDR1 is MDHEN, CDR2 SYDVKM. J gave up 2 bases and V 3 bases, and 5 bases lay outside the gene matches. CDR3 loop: CASSFSGTGNTEAFF. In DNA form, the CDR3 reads TGTGCCAGCAGTTTTTCAGGGACAGGAAACACTGAAGCTTTCTTT.

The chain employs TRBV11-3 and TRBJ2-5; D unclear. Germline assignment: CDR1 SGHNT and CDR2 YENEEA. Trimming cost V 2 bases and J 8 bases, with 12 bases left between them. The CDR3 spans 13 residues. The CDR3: CASSLNSYGTQYF. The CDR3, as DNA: TGTGCCAGCAGCTTAAATAGCTACGGTACCCAGTACTTC. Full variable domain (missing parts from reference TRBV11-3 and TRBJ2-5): EAGVVQSPRYKIIEKKQPVAFWCNPISGHNTLYWYLQNLGQGPELLIRYENEEAVDDSQLPKDRFSAERLKGVDSTLKIQPAELGDSAVYLCASSLNSYGTQYFGPGTRLLVL.

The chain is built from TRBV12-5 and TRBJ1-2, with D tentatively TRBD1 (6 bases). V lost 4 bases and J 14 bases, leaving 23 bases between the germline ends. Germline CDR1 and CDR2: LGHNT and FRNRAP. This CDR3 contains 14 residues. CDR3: CASGWAGDGTIGTF. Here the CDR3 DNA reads TGTGCTAGTGGTTGGGCAGGGGATGGGACTATTGGGACCTTC.

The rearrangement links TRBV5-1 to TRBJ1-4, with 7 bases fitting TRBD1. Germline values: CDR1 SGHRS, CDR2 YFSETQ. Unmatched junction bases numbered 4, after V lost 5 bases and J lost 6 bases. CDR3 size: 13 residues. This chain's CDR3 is CASSKGADEKLFF. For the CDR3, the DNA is TGCGCCAGCAGTAAGGGGGCAGATGAAAAACTGTTTTTT.

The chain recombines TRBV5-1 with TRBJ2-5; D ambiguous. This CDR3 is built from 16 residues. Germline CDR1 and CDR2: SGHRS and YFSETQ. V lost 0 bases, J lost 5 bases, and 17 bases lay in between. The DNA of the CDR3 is TGCGCCAGCAGCTTGGGAGCTGCTAGAGTAAGGGAGACCCAGTACTTC. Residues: CASSLGAARVRETQYF.

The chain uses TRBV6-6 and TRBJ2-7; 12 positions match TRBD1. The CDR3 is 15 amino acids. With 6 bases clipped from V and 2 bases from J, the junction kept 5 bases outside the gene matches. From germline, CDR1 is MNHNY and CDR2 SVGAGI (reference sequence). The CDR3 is CASSPGQGATYEQYF. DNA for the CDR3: TGTGCCAGCAGCCCGGGACAGGGGGCAACCTACGAGCAGTACTTC.

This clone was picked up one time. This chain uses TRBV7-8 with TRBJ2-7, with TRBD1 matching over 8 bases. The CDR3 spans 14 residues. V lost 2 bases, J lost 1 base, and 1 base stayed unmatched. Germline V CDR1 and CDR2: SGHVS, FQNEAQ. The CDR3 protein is CASSLQGASYEQYF. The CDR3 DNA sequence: TGTGCCAGCAGCTTACAGGGGGCGTCCTACGAGCAGTACTTC. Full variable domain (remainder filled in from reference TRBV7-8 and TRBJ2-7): GAGVSQSPRYKVAKRGQDVALRCDPISGHVSLFWYQQALGQGPEFLTYFQNEAQLDKSGLPSDRFFAERPEGSVSTLKIQRTQQEDSAVYLCASSLQGASYEQYFGPGTRLTVT.

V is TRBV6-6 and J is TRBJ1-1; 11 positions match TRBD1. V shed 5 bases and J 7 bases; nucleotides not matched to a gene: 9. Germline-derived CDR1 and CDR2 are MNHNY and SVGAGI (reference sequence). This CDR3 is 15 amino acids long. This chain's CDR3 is CASSHPGQGVYEAFF. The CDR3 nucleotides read TGTGCCAGCAGTCACCCGGGACAGGGGGTCTATGAAGCTTTCTTT.

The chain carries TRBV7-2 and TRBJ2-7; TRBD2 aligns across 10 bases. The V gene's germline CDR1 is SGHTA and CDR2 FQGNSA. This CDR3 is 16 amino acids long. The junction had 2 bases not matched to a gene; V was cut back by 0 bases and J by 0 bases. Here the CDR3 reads CASSLASGGASYEQYF. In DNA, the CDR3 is TGTGCCAGCAGCTTAGCCAGCGGGGGGGCCTCCTACGAGCAGTACTTC.

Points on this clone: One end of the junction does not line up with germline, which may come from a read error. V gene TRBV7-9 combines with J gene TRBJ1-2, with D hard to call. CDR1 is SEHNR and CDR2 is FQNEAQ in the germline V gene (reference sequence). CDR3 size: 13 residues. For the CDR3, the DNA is TGTTCCAGCAGCTTGGCGGGGATCTATGGCTACACCTTC. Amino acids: CSSSLAGIYGYTF.

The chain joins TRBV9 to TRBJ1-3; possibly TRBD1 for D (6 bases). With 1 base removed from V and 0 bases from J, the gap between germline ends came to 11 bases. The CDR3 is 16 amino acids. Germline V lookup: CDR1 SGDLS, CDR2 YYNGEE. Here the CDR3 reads CASSVTTGISGNTIYF. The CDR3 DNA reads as TGTGCCAGCAGCGTAACTACAGGGATCTCTGGAAACACCATATATTTT.

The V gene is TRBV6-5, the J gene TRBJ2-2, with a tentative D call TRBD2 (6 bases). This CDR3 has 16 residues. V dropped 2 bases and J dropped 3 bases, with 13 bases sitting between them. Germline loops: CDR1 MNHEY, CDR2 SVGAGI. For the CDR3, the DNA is TGTGCCAGCAGTTACCACCTACCGGGGGACACCGGGGAGCTGTTTTTT. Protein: CASSYHLPGDTGELFF.

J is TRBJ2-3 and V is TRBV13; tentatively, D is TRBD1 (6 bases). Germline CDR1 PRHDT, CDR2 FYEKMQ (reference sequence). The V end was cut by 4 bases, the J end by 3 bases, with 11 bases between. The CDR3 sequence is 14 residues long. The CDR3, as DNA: TGTGCCAGCAGCTCAACAGGGATAACAGATACGCAGTATTTT. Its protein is CASSSTGITDTQYF.

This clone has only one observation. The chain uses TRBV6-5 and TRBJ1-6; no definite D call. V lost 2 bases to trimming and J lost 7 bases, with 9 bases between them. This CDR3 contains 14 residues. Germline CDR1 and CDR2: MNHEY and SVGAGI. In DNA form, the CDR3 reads TGTGCCAGCAGTTACGGGCCGATCAATTCACCCCTCCACTTT. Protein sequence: CASSYGPINSPLHF.

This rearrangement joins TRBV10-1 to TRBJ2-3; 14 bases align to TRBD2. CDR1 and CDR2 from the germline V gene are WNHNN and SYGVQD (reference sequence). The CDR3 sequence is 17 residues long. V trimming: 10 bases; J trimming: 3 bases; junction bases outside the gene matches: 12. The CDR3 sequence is CATSEEGLAGGTDTQYF. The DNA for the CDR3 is TGCGCCACCAGCGAAGAAGGACTAGCGGGGGGAACAGATACGCAGTATTTT.

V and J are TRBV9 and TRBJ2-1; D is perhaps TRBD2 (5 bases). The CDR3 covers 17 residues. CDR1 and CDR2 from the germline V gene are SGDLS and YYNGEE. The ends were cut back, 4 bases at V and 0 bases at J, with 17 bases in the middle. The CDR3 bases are TGTGCCAGCAGCCCACGGGAATGGCGCAGCTCCTACAATGAGCAGTTCTTC. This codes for CASSPREWRSSYNEQFF. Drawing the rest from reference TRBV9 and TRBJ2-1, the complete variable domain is DSGVTQTPKHLITATGQRVTLRCSPRSGDLSVYWYQQSLDQGLQFLIQYYNGEERAKGNILERFSAQQFPDLHSELNLSSLELGDSALYFCASSPREWRSSYNEQFFGPGTRLTVL.

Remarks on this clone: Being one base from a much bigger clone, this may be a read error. CDR3 amino acids: CASSSGTYNSPLHF. In DNA, the CDR3 is TGTGCCAGCAGTTCCGGGACTTATAATTCACCCCTCCACTTT. The rearrangement uses TRBV6-6 and TRBJ1-6, with D possibly being TRBD1 (5 bases). From germline, CDR1 is MNHNY and CDR2 SVGAGI (reference sequence). There are 14 residues in the CDR3. Trimming cost V 4 bases and J 4 bases, with 8 bases left between them.

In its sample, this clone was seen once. The CDR3 region is CASSSNVNTEAFF. The CDR3 DNA reads as TGTGCCAGCAGCAGCAATGTGAACACTGAAGCTTTCTTT. The chain uses TRBV11-2 and TRBJ1-1, with no clear D. V was clipped by 5 bases and J by 0 bases, with 7 bases between them. Germline V gives CDR1 SGHAT, CDR2 FQNNGV. The length of the CDR3 is 13 residues.

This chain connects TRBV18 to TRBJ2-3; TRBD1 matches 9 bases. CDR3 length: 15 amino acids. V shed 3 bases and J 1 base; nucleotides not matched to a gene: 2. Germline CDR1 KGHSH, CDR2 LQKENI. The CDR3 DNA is TGTGCCAGCTCACCGAACAGGGGGCGCACAGATACGCAGTATTTT. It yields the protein CASSPNRGRTDTQYF.

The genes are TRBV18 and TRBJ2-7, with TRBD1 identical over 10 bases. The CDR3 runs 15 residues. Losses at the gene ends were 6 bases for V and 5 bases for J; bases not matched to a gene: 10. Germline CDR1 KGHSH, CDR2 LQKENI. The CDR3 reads CASSHSGTGVHEQYF. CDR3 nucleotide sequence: TGTGCCAGCTCCCATTCCGGGACAGGGGTACACGAGCAGTACTTC.